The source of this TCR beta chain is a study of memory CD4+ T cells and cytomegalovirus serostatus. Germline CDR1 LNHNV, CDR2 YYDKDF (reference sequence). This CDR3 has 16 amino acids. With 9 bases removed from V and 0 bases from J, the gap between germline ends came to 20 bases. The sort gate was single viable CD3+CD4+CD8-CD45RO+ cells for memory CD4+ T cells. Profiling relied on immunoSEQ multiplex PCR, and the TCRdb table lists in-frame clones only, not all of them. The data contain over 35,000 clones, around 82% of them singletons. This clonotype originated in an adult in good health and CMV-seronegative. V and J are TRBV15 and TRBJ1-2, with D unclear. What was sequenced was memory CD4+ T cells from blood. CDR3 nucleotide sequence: TGTGCCACAACCCCTACATATGGTGTGGCTAACTATGGCTACACCTTC. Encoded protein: CATTPTYGVANYGYTF.